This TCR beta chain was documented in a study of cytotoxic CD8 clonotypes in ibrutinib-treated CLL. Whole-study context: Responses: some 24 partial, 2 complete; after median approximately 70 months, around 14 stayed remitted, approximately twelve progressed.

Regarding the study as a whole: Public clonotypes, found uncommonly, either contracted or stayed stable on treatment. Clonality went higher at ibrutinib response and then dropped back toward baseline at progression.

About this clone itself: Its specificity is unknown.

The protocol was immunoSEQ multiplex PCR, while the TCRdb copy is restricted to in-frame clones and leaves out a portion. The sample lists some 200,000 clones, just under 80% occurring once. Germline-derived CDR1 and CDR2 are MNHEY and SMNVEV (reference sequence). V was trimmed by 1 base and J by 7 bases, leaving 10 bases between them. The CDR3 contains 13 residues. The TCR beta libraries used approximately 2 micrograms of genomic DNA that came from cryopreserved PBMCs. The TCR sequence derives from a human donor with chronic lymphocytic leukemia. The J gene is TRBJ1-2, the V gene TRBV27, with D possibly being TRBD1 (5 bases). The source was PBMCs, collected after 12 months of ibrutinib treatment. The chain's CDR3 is CASSLLEGSGYTF. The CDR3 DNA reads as TGTGCCAGCAGTTTATTAGAGGGGTCTGGCTACACCTTC.